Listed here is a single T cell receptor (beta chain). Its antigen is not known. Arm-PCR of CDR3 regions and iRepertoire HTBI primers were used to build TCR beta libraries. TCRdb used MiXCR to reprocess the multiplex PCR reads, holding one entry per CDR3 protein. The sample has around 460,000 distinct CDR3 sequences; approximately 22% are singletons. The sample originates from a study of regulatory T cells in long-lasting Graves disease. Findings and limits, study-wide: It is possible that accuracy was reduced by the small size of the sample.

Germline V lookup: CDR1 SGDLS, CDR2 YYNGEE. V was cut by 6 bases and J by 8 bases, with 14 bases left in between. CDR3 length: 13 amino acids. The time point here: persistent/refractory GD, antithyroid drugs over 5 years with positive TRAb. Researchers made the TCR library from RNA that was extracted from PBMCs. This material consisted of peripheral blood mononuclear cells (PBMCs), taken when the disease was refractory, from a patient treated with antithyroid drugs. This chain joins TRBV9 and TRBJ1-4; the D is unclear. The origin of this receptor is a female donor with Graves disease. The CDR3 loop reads CASTSVGQEKLFF. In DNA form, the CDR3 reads TGTGCCAGCACCAGTGTGGGTCAAGAAAAACTGTTTTTT.